This TCR beta chain was observed in a study of early T cells in non-severe SARS-CoV-2 infection. Study information: Sequenced material consisted of bulk RNA (from unsorted whole blood), and chains were unpaired.

The study's findings and limits: VDJdb matching favored anti-spike CD8 responses, missing private and CD4 specificities.

In its sample, this clonotype was seen once. Its antigen is unidentified. The CDR3 loop spans 14 amino acids. In germline, CDR1 is SGHVS, CDR2 FQNEAQ. V shed 5 bases and J shed 6 bases, with 13 bases lying between them. In the library, individual cDNA molecules carried attached unique molecular identifiers. One entry per CDR3 protein results from TCRdb running MiXCR on the 5' RACE reads. The sample has tens of thousands of distinct CDR3 sequences, about 11% seen once. V and J are TRBV7-8 and TRBJ1-4, with a weak D call TRBD1 (5 bases). The sequence derives from an adult who was a healthcare worker with PCR-confirmed SARS-CoV-2 infection or an uninfected control (not recorded which). What was sequenced was whole blood. DNA of the CDR3: TGTGCCAGCAGCCGTGACAGTGATTATGAAAAACTGTTTTTT. Residues: CASSRDSDYEKLFF.